Presented here are 10 T cell receptor beta chains from one specimen sequenced in a study of spatial heterogeneity in lung cancer. Which antigens these TCRs recognize remains unknown. TCRdb used MiXCR to reprocess the 5' RACE reads, holding one entry per CDR3 protein. The sample lists 700 to 1,000 distinct CDR3 sequences, 6.5% to 7.5% occurring once. The sample's time point: sample taken at primary tumor resection. Regarding the study as a whole: Tracking of tumor mutation counts was seen in expanded intratumoral alpha and beta TCR counts.

The specimen was lung tumor tissue, collected at surgery. These receptors came from a male donor with early-stage non-small cell lung cancer.

The chain recombines TRBV30 with TRBJ2-1, with 8 bases fitting TRBD1. Germline CDR1 and CDR2: GTSNPN and SVGIG (reference sequence). The length of the CDR3 is 16 residues. V was pared by 4 bases and J by 9 bases, with 17 bases of the junction left unmatched. The DNA for the CDR3 is TGTGCCTGGACCGGGATAGGGACAGGCAACAGGGGTGAGCAGTTCTTC. Translation: CAWTGIGTGNRGEQFF.

This clonotype was recorded once. J is TRBJ2-7 and V is TRBV4-1; maybe TRBD1 (6 bases). The CDR3 is 15 amino acids. The V gene's germline CDR1 is MGHRA and CDR2 YSYEKL. The V end lost 1 base, the J end lost 4 bases, and 14 bases lay between the germline ends. The CDR3 DNA reads TGCGCCAGCAGCCAAGGGTTTGGACAGACTTACGAGCAGTACTTC. It codes for CASSQGFGQTYEQYF.

The V call is TRBV28, the J call TRBJ2-3; possibly TRBD2 for D (6 bases). The V gene's germline CDR1 is MDHEN and CDR2 SYDVKM. V lost 3 bases, J lost 5 bases, and 9 bases lay in between. The CDR3 spans 13 residues. The CDR3 loop is CASSFQGGDTQYF. DNA of the CDR3: TGTGCCAGCAGTTTCCAGGGAGGAGATACGCAGTATTTT.

Sample share makes this clonotype large (0.1 to 1%). This sequence joins TRBV7-9 and TRBJ2-1; 13 nucleotides match TRBD2. The CDR3 runs to 15 residues. Unmatched junction bases numbered 6, after V lost 5 bases and J lost 8 bases. Germline V gene sequence: CDR1 SEHNR, CDR2 FQNEAQ (reference sequence). CDR3 residues: CASSITSGGVDEQFF. CDR3 DNA sequence: TGTGCCAGCAGCATTACTAGCGGGGGGGTCGATGAGCAGTTCTTC.

In its sample, this clonotype is medium-sized (0.01 to 0.1%). The chain links TRBV7-8 to TRBJ2-3, with a weak D call TRBD2 (5 bases). The V gene's germline CDR1 is SGHVS and CDR2 FQNEAQ. Trimming stripped 4 bases from V and 2 bases from J, with 10 bases between. This CDR3 comprises 14 residues. CDR3 DNA sequence: TGTGCCAGCAGCTCGGACTGGTTCACAGATACGCAGTATTTT. Amino acids: CASSSDWFTDTQYF. Full variable domain (missing parts from reference TRBV7-8 and TRBJ2-3): GAGVSQSPRYKVAKRGQDVALRCDPISGHVSLFWYQQALGQGPEFLTYFQNEAQLDKSGLPSDRFFAERPEGSVSTLKIQRTQQEDSAVYLCASSSDWFTDTQYFGPGTRLTVL.

The rearrangement links TRBV5-5 to TRBJ1-1; D call uncertain. The CDR3 sequence is 14 residues long. Trimming took 1 base from V and 0 from J, leaving 7 bases between them. The germline V gene has CDR1 SGHKS and CDR2 YYEKEE (reference sequence). In DNA form, the CDR3 reads TGTGCCAGCAGCTTGCAGAACATGAACACTGAAGCTTTCTTT. Translating it yields CASSLQNMNTEAFF.

Within the sample, this clonotype is large. The rearrangement uses TRBV5-1 and TRBJ2-3, with D uncertain. Germline V gives CDR1 SGHRS, CDR2 YFSETQ. The CDR3 has 14 residues. Trimming took 1 base from V and 2 from J, leaving 8 bases between them. This CDR3 reads CASSLLGITDTQYF. As DNA, the CDR3 is TGCGCCAGCAGCTTGTTGGGGATCACAGATACGCAGTATTTT.

By sample share, this clonotype is large (0.1 to 1%). The rearrangement joins TRBV7-8 to TRBJ2-5; no firm D call. This CDR3 is 12 amino acids long. Trimming took off 1 base at V and 0 bases at J, with 0 bases between the two ends. CDR1 and CDR2 (germline): SGHVS, FQNEAQ. The CDR3 nucleotides read TGTGCCAGCAGCTTAGACCAAGAGACCCAGTACTTC. Its translation: CASSLDQETQYF.

This sequence joins TRBV4-3 and TRBJ2-3, with D possibly matching TRBD2 (6 bases). This CDR3 comprises 16 residues. CDR1 and CDR2 (germline): LGHNA, YSLEER. Trimming cost V 1 base and J 6 bases, with 17 bases left between them. The CDR3 DNA reads as TGCGCCAGCAGCCAAGGGGTTGGGGGGTCATTGGATACGCAGTATTTT. Translating gives CASSQGVGGSLDTQYF.

By share of the sample, this clonotype is medium-sized. This chain uses TRBV7-2 with TRBJ2-2, with 11 bases matching TRBD1. Germline trimming cut 5 bases from V and 5 bases from J; bases unmatched to any gene: 10. The CDR3 spans 17 residues. CDR1 and CDR2 from the germline V gene are SGHTA and FQGNSA. CDR3 sequence: CASSPVVGTGGTGELFF. In nucleotides, the CDR3 is TGTGCCAGCAGCCCCGTCGTTGGGACAGGGGGGACCGGGGAGCTGTTTTTT.